The subject of this entry is one T cell receptor beta chain. Its target is not known. V lost 2 bases, J lost 8 bases, and 13 bases lay in between. This CDR3 comprises 14 residues. CDR1 and CDR2 from the germline V gene are SNHLY and FYNNEI. TCRdb's table, derived via immunoSEQ multiplex PCR, lists solely in-frame clones and lacks some. This table holds over 120,000 clones, roughly 92% found once. These data come from a study of T cell responses to AZD1222 COVID-19 vaccine. Turning to the study itself: Second doses that came at about 4 or about 12 weeks were put together. Findings and caveats of the study: Only six or seven AZD1222 recipients tested seropositive at baseline. A mostly white British donor set with more females was recruited, and clonal diversity was possibly underestimated.

The source material was peripheral blood, sampled on day 0 of AZD1222 vaccination. The receptor's source is an adult in good health. V is TRBV2 and J is TRBJ2-1, with D possibly matching TRBD1 (6 bases). The CDR3 DNA is TGTGCCAGCAGTGAACTACAGGGAGATGATGAGCAGTTCTTC. This sequence encodes CASSELQGDDEQFF.